Following are 18 T cell receptor beta chains from one sample sequenced in a study of T cell responses to AZD1222 COVID-19 vaccine. TCRdb keeps only in-frame clones here, not all; method: immunoSEQ multiplex PCR. The data contain some 150,000 clones, approximately 91% of them singletons. The sample here was peripheral blood, taken on day 0 of AZD1222 vaccination. The receptors come from an adult in good health.

This clone was recorded at least ten times. V and J are TRBV11-3 and TRBJ1-6, with TRBD1 matching over 9 bases. This CDR3 spans 15 amino acids. J was trimmed by 7 bases and V by 5 bases; bases with no gene match: 6. Germline assignment: CDR1 SGHNT and CDR2 YENEEA. Here the CDR3 reads CASSLKTGGNSPLHF. The CDR3 DNA is TGTGCCAGCAGCCTTAAGACAGGGGGAAATTCACCCCTCCACTTT.

J is TRBJ2-1 and V is TRBV9; D gene ambiguous. Trimming stripped 0 bases from V and 5 bases from J, with 6 bases between. CDR1 is SGDLS, CDR2 YYNGEE, per germline. This CDR3 region has 13 residues. The CDR3 protein is CASSVEFNNEQFF. CDR3 in DNA: TGTGCCAGCAGCGTAGAGTTCAACAATGAGCAGTTCTTC.

This chain joins TRBV29-1 and TRBJ2-2, with TRBD2 as a possible D gene (6 bases). The length of the CDR3 is 15 residues. The ends were cut back, 0 bases at V and 4 bases at J, with 12 bases in the middle. CDR1 is SQVTM, CDR2 ANQGSEA, per germline. CDR3 DNA sequence: TGCAGCGTTGAAGAGGGGGGAGCGAGCACCGGGGAGCTGTTTTTT. Amino acid sequence: CSVEEGGASTGELFF.

V usage is TRBV10-2 and J usage is TRBJ2-7; 11 bases are a match to TRBD1. The V and J ends lost 3 bases and 7 bases, in that order; junction bases with no gene match: 14. Germline-derived CDR1 and CDR2 are WSHSY and SAAADI. The CDR3 is made up of 17 amino acids. CDR3 sequence reads: CASSDQWYWDRGREQYF. The CDR3 nucleotides are TGCGCCAGCAGTGATCAATGGTATTGGGACAGGGGGAGGGAGCAGTACTTC.

The gene calls are TRBV2 and TRBJ1-1, with D possibly TRBD1 on 6 matching bases. The V end lost 8 bases, the J end lost 1 base, and 17 bases lay between the germline ends. Germline loops: CDR1 SNHLY, CDR2 FYNNEI. The CDR3 runs 15 residues. The CDR3 protein is CASVETGTKNTEAFF. CDR3 bases: TGTGCCAGCGTGGAAACCGGGACAAAGAACACTGAAGCTTTCTTT.

The J gene is TRBJ2-7, the V gene TRBV6-1; D not certain. The germline V gene encodes CDR1 MNHNS and CDR2 SASEGT. The V end was cut by 2 bases, the J end by 0 bases, with 5 bases between. The CDR3 is 13 residues long. The CDR3, as DNA: TGTGCCAGCAGTGAAAACCACTCCTACGAGCAGTACTTC. It is translated as CASSENHSYEQYF.

The chain carries TRBV10-3 and TRBJ2-7; D ambiguous. V lost 5 bases to trimming and J lost 1 base, with 9 bases between them. Germline CDR1 ENHRY, CDR2 SYGVKD. The CDR3 is 13 amino acids. The CDR3 DNA is TGTGCCATCAGTCGCAGGATTTCCTACGAGCAGTACTTC. Protein: CAISRRISYEQYF.

The chain employs TRBV18 and TRBJ2-7; no clear D gene. Germline V gene data show CDR1 as KGHSH and CDR2 as LQKENI. Deletions cut 2 bases from V and 5 bases from J, with 13 bases between. The CDR3 is made up of 14 amino acids. CDR3 nucleotide sequence: TGTGCCAGCTCACCAAGGGATCGGCGTAACGAGCAGTACTTC. Translating it yields CASSPRDRRNEQYF.

The rearrangement uses TRBV19 and TRBJ1-1; D unresolved. This CDR3 comprises 12 residues. Germline assignment: CDR1 LNHDA and CDR2 SQIVND (reference sequence). Trimming took off 5 bases at V and 8 bases at J, with 12 bases between the two ends. Written as DNA, the CDR3 is TGTGCCAGTAGTGGGAGAGGATGGGAAGCTTTCTTT. Translated, it gives CASSGRGWEAFF.

The chain has TRBV28 and TRBJ1-2, with 7 positions matching TRBD1. This CDR3 is 14 amino acids long. With 5 bases clipped from V and 4 bases from J, the junction kept 7 bases outside the gene matches. The germline CDR1 and CDR2 sequences are MDHEN and SYDVKM. CDR3 coding DNA: TGTGCCAGCAGTCAACTCGGACAGGCCTATGGCTACACCTTC. Translating it yields CASSQLGQAYGYTF.

This chain joins TRBV6-5 and TRBJ1-4; tentative D call: TRBD1 (6 bases). V lost 8 bases, J lost 7 bases, and 20 bases lay in between. This CDR3 contains 15 residues. The germline V gene encodes CDR1 MNHEY and CDR2 SVGAGI. For the CDR3, the DNA is TGTGCCAGCTCCTCAAGGGGGTTTACGGGTGAAAAACTGTTTTTT. Amino acids: CASSSRGFTGEKLFF.

The chain carries TRBV2 and TRBJ1-5; D remains unclear. V lost 2 bases, J lost 6 bases, and 5 bases lay in between. Per germline, CDR1 SNHLY and CDR2 FYNNEI. This CDR3 spans 12 amino acids. The CDR3 here is CASSEWGQPQHF. CDR3 in DNA: TGTGCCAGCAGTGAATGGGGTCAGCCCCAGCATTTT. Filled out from reference TRBV2 and TRBJ1-5, the complete variable domain reads EPEVTQTPSHQVTQMGQEVILRCVPISNHLYFYWYRQILGQKVEFLVSFYNNEISEKSEIFDDQFSVERPDGSNFTLKIRSTKLEDSAMYFCASSEWGQPQHFGDGTRLSIL.

V usage is TRBV27 and J usage is TRBJ2-3; 8 nucleotides agree with TRBD1. In germline, CDR1 is MNHEY, CDR2 SMNVEV (reference sequence). The junction had 19 bases not matched to a gene; V was cut back by 7 bases and J by 1 base. The CDR3 runs to 19 residues. CDR3 bases: TGTGCCAGCAACCACGGGGGCAGACAGGGGCGAACAGGCACAGATACGCAGTATTTT. As protein: CASNHGGRQGRTGTDTQYF.

This clone was found once. The CDR3 nucleotides read TGTGCCAGCAGCCTCGTTCTGGGGTCTGGGGGAAGCTCCTACAATGAGCAGTTCTTC. As protein: CASSLVLGSGGSSYNEQFF. This chain uses TRBV7-2 with TRBJ2-1, with D possibly called TRBD1 or TRBD2 (5 bases each). This CDR3 has 19 residues. Trimming cost V 5 bases and J 0 bases, with 23 bases left between them. Germline V lookup: CDR1 SGHTA, CDR2 FQGNSA.

The genes are TRBV19 and TRBJ1-2; D is possibly TRBD1 (5 bases). The germline V and J ends were trimmed by 1 base and 2 bases, with 11 bases remaining between them. Germline assignment: CDR1 LNHDA and CDR2 SQIVND (reference sequence). CDR3 length: 15 residues. The chain's CDR3 is CASSIAHRPNYGYTF. The CDR3 DNA sequence: TGTGCCAGTAGTATAGCGCACAGGCCCAACTATGGCTACACCTTC. Using reference TRBV19 and TRBJ1-2 for the parts outside the CDR3, the full variable domain is DGGITQSPKYLFRKEGQNVTLSCEQNLNHDAMYWYRQDPGQGLRLIYYSQIVNDFQKGDIAEGYSVSREKKESFPLTVTSAQKNPTAFYLCASSIAHRPNYGYTFGSGTRLTVV.

This sequence joins TRBV4-1 and TRBJ1-2; D unresolved. V was trimmed by 2 bases and J by 8 bases, leaving 15 bases between them. Germline V gives CDR1 MGHRA, CDR2 YSYEKL. The CDR3 is 14 amino acids. In DNA, the CDR3 is TGCGCCAGCAGCCAAACAAGTGGAGAGGGCGGCTACACCTTC. Its protein is CASSQTSGEGGYTF.

The chain carries TRBV5-8 and TRBJ1-1; 9 nucleotides agree with TRBD1. CDR3 size: 18 residues. V lost 2 bases and J lost 6; bases outside the gene matches: 17. Germline assignment: CDR1 SGHTS and CDR2 YDEGEE. For the CDR3, the DNA is TGTGCCAGCAGCTTAAAACGGACAGGGGCTTTCGAGGGGGCTGAAGCTTTCTTT. Translation gives CASSLKRTGAFEGAEAFF.

The V call is TRBV30, the J call TRBJ1-2; 7 bases are shared with TRBD1. Germline CDR1 reads GTSNPN; CDR2 reads SVGIG (reference sequence). Unmatched junction bases numbered 16, after V lost 2 bases and J lost 7 bases. The CDR3 spans 16 residues. CDR3 protein: CAWSLNRGWKLGGYTF. CDR3 sequence (DNA): TGTGCCTGGAGTTTGAACAGGGGATGGAAGTTGGGTGGCTACACCTTC.